This T cell receptor beta chain was recovered during a study of blood T cell repertoires in COVID-19. The CDR3 spans 13 residues. Trimming removed 4 bases at V and 7 bases at J, with 13 bases between. Germline lookup yields CDR1 SGHDN and CDR2 FVKESK. Here immunoSEQ multiplex PCR was the method, and the copy in TCRdb shows in-frame clones only, minus some. The sample includes a few hundred thousand clones, roughly 84% of them seen just once. The gene calls are TRBV14 and TRBJ1-2, with D maybe TRBD1 (6 bases). The sample comprised peripheral blood. This clonotype originated in a middle-aged man with active or convalescent COVID-19. As DNA, the CDR3 is TGTGCCAGCAGCCTAAACAGGGAACTTGGCTACACCTTC. This gives the protein CASSLNRELGYTF.